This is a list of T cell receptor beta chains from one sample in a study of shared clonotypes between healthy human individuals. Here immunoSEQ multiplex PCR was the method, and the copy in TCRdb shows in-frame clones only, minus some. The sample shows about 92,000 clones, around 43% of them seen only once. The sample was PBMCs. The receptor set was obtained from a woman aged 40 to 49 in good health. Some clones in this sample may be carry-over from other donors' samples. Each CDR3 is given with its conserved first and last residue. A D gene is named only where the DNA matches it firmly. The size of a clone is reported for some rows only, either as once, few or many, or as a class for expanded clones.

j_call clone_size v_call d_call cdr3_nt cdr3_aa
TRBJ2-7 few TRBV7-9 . TGTGCCAGCAGCCAACACATCGCCGAGCAGTACTTC CASSQHIAEQYF
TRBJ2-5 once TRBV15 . TGTGCCACCAGCCGTTGGGGGTCGGAGACCCAGTACTTC CATSRWGSETQYF
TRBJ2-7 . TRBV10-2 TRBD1 TGCGCCAGCAGCGACAGGGGGCAGAACGAGCAGTACTTC CASSDRGQNEQYF
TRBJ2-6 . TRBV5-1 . TGCGCCAGCAGCGGTTCCAGGGCCTCTGGGGCCAACGTCCTGACTTTC CASSGSRASGANVLTF
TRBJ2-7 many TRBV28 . TGTGCCAGCAGTTTATACAGGGAGGCCTACGAGCAGTACTTC CASSLYREAYEQYF
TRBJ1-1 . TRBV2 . TGTGCCAGCACGGATATGAACACTGAAGCTTTCTTT CASTDMNTEAFF
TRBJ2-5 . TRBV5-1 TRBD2 TGCGCCAGCAGCGCGGGGGACCAAGAGACCCAGTACTTC CASSAGDQETQYF
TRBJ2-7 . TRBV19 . TGTGCCAGTAGTATAGCCGGGAGAGGCTACGAGCAGTACTTC CASSIAGRGYEQYF
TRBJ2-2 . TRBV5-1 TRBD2 TGCGCCAGCAGCTTGGCCGAGATAGCGGGAGGAACCGGGGAGCTGTTTTTT CASSLAEIAGGTGELFF
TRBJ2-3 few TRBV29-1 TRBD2 TGCAGCGCTCCCTCACTAGCGGGGGCGACAGATACGCAGTATTTT CSAPSLAGATDTQYF
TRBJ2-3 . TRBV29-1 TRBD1 TGCAGCGTTGACGCAGGGGGCATGGATACGCAGTATTTT CSVDAGGMDTQYF
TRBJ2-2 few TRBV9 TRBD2 TGTGCCAGCAGCGTGAGCGGGGCTCCGAACACCGGGGAGCTGTTTTTT CASSVSGAPNTGELFF
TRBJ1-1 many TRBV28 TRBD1 TGTGCCAGCAGTGCAGGGACAGCTTTCACTGAAGCTTTCTTT CASSAGTAFTEAFF
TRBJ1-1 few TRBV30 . TGTGCCTGGAGTACAGGCTTGAACACTGAAGCTTTCTTT CAWSTGLNTEAFF
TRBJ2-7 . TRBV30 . TGTGCCTGGGCACAAGTACCGGAGCAGTACTTC CAWAQVPEQYF
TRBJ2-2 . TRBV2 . TGCGCCAGCAAGAACACCGGGGAGCTGTTTTTT CASKNTGELFF
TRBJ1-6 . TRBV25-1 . TGTGCCACCCAGGGGAAAAGGGATTCACCCCTCCACTTT CATQGKRDSPLHF
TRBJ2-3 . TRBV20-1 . TGCAGTGCCGAAAAGCAGTATTTT CSAEKQYF
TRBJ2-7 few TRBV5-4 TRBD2 TGTGCCAGCAGCTTCCTAGCGGGAGTTGGCGAGCAGTACTTC CASSFLAGVGEQYF
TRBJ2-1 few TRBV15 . TGTGCCACCAGCAGTGACTCGACAGACAATGAGCAGTTCTTC CATSSDSTDNEQFF
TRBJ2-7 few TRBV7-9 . TGTGCCAGCAGCTTCAGGGTAGGCGAGCAGTACTTC CASSFRVGEQYF
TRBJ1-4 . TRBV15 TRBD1 TGTGCCACCAGCATAGACAGGGGGGCTGAAAAACTGTTTTTT CATSIDRGAEKLFF
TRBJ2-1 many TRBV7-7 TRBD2 TGTGCTAGCAGCTTGGAGCGGGAGAGGGCTGAGCAGTTCTTC CASSLERERAEQFF
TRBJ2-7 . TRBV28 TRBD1 TGTGCCAGCAGTTTAGGGACAGGGTACGAGCAGTACTTC CASSLGTGYEQYF
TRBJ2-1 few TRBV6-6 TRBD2 TGTGCCAGCAGTTCCTGGCGGGAGGGCAACTACAATGAGCAGTTCTTC CASSSWREGNYNEQFF
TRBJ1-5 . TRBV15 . TGTGCCACCAGCAGAGGGATCGGGTATGAGGGCAATCAGCCCCAGCATTTT CATSRGIGYEGNQPQHF
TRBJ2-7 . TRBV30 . TGTGCCTGGGAGGGTCCCTTTAAGGGCGAGCAGTACTTC CAWEGPFKGEQYF
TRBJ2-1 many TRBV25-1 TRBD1 TGTGCCAGCAGCCAAGAGGACAGGGGCTTCAATGAGCAGTTCTTC CASSQEDRGFNEQFF
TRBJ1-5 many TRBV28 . TGTGCCAGCACCACAAGGGACCAGCCCCAGCATTTT CASTTRDQPQHF
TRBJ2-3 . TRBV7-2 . TGCGCCAGCAGCCCCACTGCAGGGCAGGCTGATACGCAGTATTTT CASSPTAGQADTQYF
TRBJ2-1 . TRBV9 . TGTGCCAGCAGCACTAGCCCCCTATGGAACAATGAGCAGTTCTTC CASSTSPLWNNEQFF
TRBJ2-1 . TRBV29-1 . TGCAGCGTTGAAGGGCTAGCAGACAACAATGAGCAGTTCTTC CSVEGLADNNEQFF
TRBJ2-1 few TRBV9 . TGTGCCAGCAGCGTAGGGATAGCAAGCGATGAGCAGTTCTTC CASSVGIASDEQFF
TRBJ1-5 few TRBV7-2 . TGTGCCAGCAGCTTAACTACAGGGCCCAATCAGCCCCAGCATTTT CASSLTTGPNQPQHF
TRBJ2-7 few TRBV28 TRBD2 TGTGCCAGCAGTACCCCCGGGACTAGACCGTACTTC CASSTPGTRPYF
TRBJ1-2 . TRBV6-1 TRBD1 TGTGCCAGCAGTGAAGGCAGGGGGCGGATCTATGGCTACACCTTC CASSEGRGRIYGYTF
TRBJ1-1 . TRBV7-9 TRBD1 TGTGCCAGCAGCTTACAGGGGGGGACTGAAGCTTTCTTT CASSLQGGTEAFF
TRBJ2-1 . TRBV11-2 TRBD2 TGTGCCAGCAGCTTAGATTGGACTATAGGACTAGCGGCCCGACCAAATGAGCAGTTCTTC CASSLDWTIGLAARPNEQFF
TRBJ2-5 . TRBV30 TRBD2 TGTGCCTGGAGTGTGGGACTAGCGGGAGTGGGGGGGACCCAGTACTTC CAWSVGLAGVGGTQYF
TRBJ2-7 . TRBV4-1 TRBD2 TGCGCCAGCAGCCGAGGTACCCCCCTTAGCGGGACTTACGAGCAGTACTTC CASSRGTPLSGTYEQYF